This entry is about one T cell receptor (beta chain). What it binds is not known. This sample is drawn from a study of cytomegalovirus exposure and HLA in healthy donors. PCR was performed using 60 Vbeta and 13 Jbeta primers. How the authors handled the data: In a later analysis, roughly 11 million of around 75 million unique beta chains occurred in at least two donors. TCRdb's copy holds only in-frame clones and misses some; the assay was immunoSEQ multiplex PCR. The DNA gave D and trimming, while V, J and clone size come from that table. The table records about 150,000 clones, approximately 80% of them present only once. Overall study results and limits: Per a prior analysis, the majority of TCR beta V segments were productive roughly 87% or roughly 30% of the time. Equally common other TCR beta chains were less clonally expanded than HLA-associated ones, a later analysis found. With high specificity and sensitivity, the classifier reportedly diagnosed cytomegalovirus status.

V dropped 8 bases and J dropped 7 bases, with 12 bases sitting between them. The CDR3 extends over 12 amino acids. Germline V gene lookup returns CDR1 MDHEN and CDR2 SYDVKM. This TCR was sampled from a man under 40 in good health and CMV-seropositive. The rearrangement links TRBV28 to TRBJ1-5; D gene ambiguous. Sequencing was done on a sample of PBMCs. CDR3 sequence reads: CASVEGGQPQHF. In DNA form, the CDR3 reads TGTGCCAGCGTTGAGGGCGGGCAGCCCCAGCATTTT.